This T cell receptor beta chain stems from a study of T cell repertoires in cytomegalovirus infection. About the study: HLA-C-restricted CMV epitopes, recently identified, and well-studied HLA-B-restricted ones were used by the study. CMV infection together with matching HLA type was indicated by public TCR beta signatures.

The ends were cut back, 7 bases at V and 7 bases at J, with 11 bases in the middle. Germline V lookup: CDR1 MDHEN, CDR2 SYDVKM. The CDR3 is 13 amino acids. MiXCR, run by TCRdb on the reads, gives a single entry per CDR3 protein. The top ten hold roughly 13% of the sample, which has some 940,000 distinct CDR3 sequences, around 30% seen once. This clonotype was picked up many times. Its antigen remains unknown. The material was cultured CD8+ T cells from PBMCs, obtained from culture after CMV antigen stimulation. The J gene is TRBJ1-6, the V gene TRBV28; possible D gene TRBD1, 5 bases. This clonotype was obtained from a human donor in good health (CMV status not recorded). Some clones in this sample may be carry-over from other donors' samples. This CDR3 is CASTQGRNSPLHF. CDR3 nucleotides: TGTGCCAGCACCCAGGGACGAAATTCACCCCTCCACTTT.